Detailed here is one TCR beta chain. This sample is drawn from a study of blood T cell repertoires in COVID-19. Study information: PBMCs, B-cell-depleted T cells, or T cells were the source of the cDNA or gDNA that made up the material.

Data came from immunoSEQ multiplex PCR; TCRdb stores just in-frame clones and leaves some out. The sample shows hundreds of thousands of clones, 90% of them seen only once. Per germline, CDR1 SGHNT and CDR2 YYREEE (reference sequence). Trimming removed 2 bases from V and 5 bases from J, with 7 bases in between. The CDR3 runs to 12 residues. Assignment of participants to cohorts was predicated upon participant-reported clinical history. Cohort 3 recovery required two negative PCRs, clearance, or symptom resolution. The TCR originated in a man aged 55 to 70 who had recovered from COVID-19. What was sequenced was PBMCs or T cells enriched from blood (not recorded which). The gene calls are TRBV5-4 and TRBJ1-2; D unclear. CDR3 in amino acids: CASSLNGYGYTF. CDR3 DNA: TGTGCCAGCAGCTTAAACGGGTATGGCTACACCTTC.